Listed below are T cell receptor beta chains from one sample, sequenced in a study of blood T cell repertoires in COVID-19. Profiling relied on immunoSEQ multiplex PCR, and the TCRdb table lists in-frame clones only, not all of them. Here the sample spans under 200,000 clones, about four fifths being singletons. The specimen was PBMCs or T cells enriched from blood (not recorded which). These receptors all come from a woman aged 30 to 39 who had been exposed to COVID-19. The CDR3 runs from the conserved cysteine through the conserved F or W. Size is stated for part of the rows, as once, few or many counts, or as a class when the clone is expanded.

j_call,clone_size,v_call,cdr3_aa
TRBJ1-5,.,TRBV10-3,CAISAEPQANQPQHF
TRBJ1-1,once,TRBV2,CASSEEGMGTEAFF
TRBJ1-2,.,TRBV5-1,CASSLTGSSLQTNYGYTF
TRBJ1-1,.,TRBV12-3/TRBV12-4,CASSPRQNTEAFF
TRBJ1-4,.,TRBV7-2,CASSFDSLNEKLFF
TRBJ1-1,.,TRBV9,CASSVVRNTEAFF
TRBJ2-3,.,TRBV3-1/TRBV3-2,CASSQGRTTDTQYF
TRBJ1-6,.,TRBV6-4,CASSVTVNSPLHF
TRBJ1-4,.,TRBV4-3,CASSQVQREDEKLFF
TRBJ1-2,.,TRBV5-5,CASSLGQGDGYTF
TRBJ1-1,.,TRBV6-5,CASSSPGGTEAFF
TRBJ2-3,.,TRBV6-5,CASSYGAGGRTDTQYF
TRBJ2-5,once,TRBV18,CASSPLAGDQETQYF
TRBJ2-2,.,TRBV2,CASMIGLAANTGELFF
TRBJ2-7,.,TRBV6-6,CASRSQGFGSYEQYF
TRBJ2-5,.,TRBV3-1/TRBV3-2,CASQSDRGRLFQETQYF
TRBJ1-2,.,TRBV4-1,CASSHSGIGPRRYGYTF
TRBJ1-1,once,TRBV30,CACNPVVNTEAFF
TRBJ1-2,.,TRBV12-3/TRBV12-4,CASSAIQGLGYTF
TRBJ1-1,.,TRBV7-6,CASSSILVTGDTEAFF
TRBJ2-4,.,TRBV3-1/TRBV3-2,CASSVLVGEVWKNIQYF
TRBJ1-6,.,TRBV4-3,CASSQDFRTGYNSPLHF
TRBJ1-2,.,TRBV30,CAWSTGGDDYGYTF
TRBJ1-1,.,TRBV5-1,CASSLGQGVGNTEAFF
TRBJ1-2,few,TRBV29-1,CSALGGENYGYTF
TRBJ2-2,.,TRBV11-2,CASSLWTGGTNTGELFF
TRBJ2-7,.,TRBV7-3,CASSLNPGKAYEQYF
TRBJ1-3,.,TRBV6-5,CASRRSGGNTIYF
TRBJ2-4,.,TRBV25-1,CASSEVGGSVGKNIQYF
TRBJ1-2,.,TRBV15,CATSSTTGTNLEGYTF
TRBJ1-2,.,TRBV3-1/TRBV3-2,CASSQGDRGTNYGYTF
TRBJ2-1,.,TRBV27,CASTVTSGGAPYNEQFF
TRBJ2-3,.,TRBV11-2,CASSPNIVGGGDTQYF
TRBJ1-6,.,TRBV6-5,CASSQSGRGISPLHF
TRBJ2-1,.,TRBV7-9,CASSDVRDSYSKWFF
TRBJ2-1,.,TRBV18,CASSPFSGTVNEQFF
TRBJ1-1,once,TRBV7-9,CASSSQGAVTEAFF
TRBJ1-6,many,TRBV9,CASSVVADSRSLHF
TRBJ1-6,.,TRBV19,CASSRGQYNSPLHF
TRBJ2-1,.,TRBV10-3,CAISDVASGGLYNEQFF
TRBJ2-1,once,TRBV12-5,CASGFDGTTYNEQFF
TRBJ2-1,.,TRBV15,CATSRDSRRLAGNTLNEQFF
TRBJ2-2,.,TRBV2,CASRTSGGTYTGELFF
TRBJ2-7,.,TRBV5-1,CASSFSGQGTYEQYF
TRBJ2-5,once,TRBV15,CATSLTGSPETQYF
TRBJ1-2,few,TRBV19,CASLYRSRPTLNYGYTF
TRBJ1-4,.,TRBV7-2,CASSLADRGRFPKDDEKLFF
TRBJ2-3,.,TRBV2,CASSDVGATDTQYF
TRBJ2-1,.,TRBV19,CASTENNEQFF
TRBJ1-1,.,TRBV4-1,CASSQISTGNTEAFF
TRBJ2-1,.,TRBV5-8,CASSLEGTGRNEQFF
TRBJ2-6,.,TRBV6-4,CASSDSTGANVLTF
TRBJ2-7,.,TRBV13,CASSPSGLRIYEQYF
TRBJ1-4,.,TRBV3-1/TRBV3-2,CASSHLSDEKLFF
TRBJ1-1,few,TRBV7-8,CASSPRTGQNTEAFF